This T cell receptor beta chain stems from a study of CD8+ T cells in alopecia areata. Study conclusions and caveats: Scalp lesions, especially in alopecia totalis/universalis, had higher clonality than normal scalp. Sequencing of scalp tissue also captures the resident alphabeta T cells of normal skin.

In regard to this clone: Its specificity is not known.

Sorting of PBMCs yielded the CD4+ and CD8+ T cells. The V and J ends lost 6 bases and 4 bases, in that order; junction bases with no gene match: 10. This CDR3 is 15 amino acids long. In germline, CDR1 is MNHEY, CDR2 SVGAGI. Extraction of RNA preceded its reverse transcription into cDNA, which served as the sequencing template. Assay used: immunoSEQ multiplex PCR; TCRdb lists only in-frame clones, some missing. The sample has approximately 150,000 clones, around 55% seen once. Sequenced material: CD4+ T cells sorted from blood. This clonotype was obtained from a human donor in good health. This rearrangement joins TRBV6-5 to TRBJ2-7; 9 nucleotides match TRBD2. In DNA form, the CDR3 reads TGTGCCAGCAGACAAGCGCGGGAGGGCGGGTACGAGCAGTACTTC. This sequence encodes CASRQAREGGYEQYF.